This entry is about one TCR beta chain. The data stem from a study of blood T cell repertoires in COVID-19. Study-level background: Samples taken during acute and convalescent COVID-19 were collected in the United States, Italy and Spain.

The CDR3 contains 16 residues. From germline, CDR1 is SGHVS and CDR2 FNYEAQ. V lost 1 base and J lost 0, with 10 bases in between. Study processing details: Amplification of reference gene primers was used by the study to estimate nucleated cell counts. Sequencing was performed with immunoSEQ multiplex PCR; in TCRdb, only in-frame clones are kept and a portion is missing. The DNA was the basis for D and trimming; V, J and clone size are from that table. The sample records around 300,000 clones, approximately 80% being singletons. The specimen sequenced was peripheral blood. This TCR derives from a woman in her fifties or sixties with active or convalescent COVID-19. The V call is TRBV7-6, the J call TRBJ1-3; D gene uncertain. CDR3 DNA sequence: TGTGCCAGCAGCTTAGGGGCAGGCCTCTCTGGAAACACCATATATTTT. It encodes CASSLGAGLSGNTIYF.